The 22 T cell receptor beta chains below come from one sample, sequenced in a study of blood T cells in healthy people across ages (dated by TCRdb to about 2015). Libraries were constructed by 5' RACE. The sequencer listed for this sample is Illumina HiSeq 2500. A second about 7 to 12 cycle PCR used a sample-barcoded 5' primer and a J-beta primer mix. TCRdb applied fastp at Q25 and MiXCR to the public reads, then kept only in-frame beta chains. Each CDR3 protein appears once, grouped with its most common genes and DNA. This sample has hundreds of thousands of distinct CDR3 sequences in its table, and 35% to 50% of those were observed once. The top ten constitute around 30% of the sample. Sequenced: blood. The receptors here all came from an elderly man in good health.

The sample holds a few counts of this clonotype. This chain uses TRBV2 with TRBJ1-5, with D possibly matching TRBD1 (5 bases). V shed 6 bases and J shed 6 bases, with 15 bases lying between them. The germline V gene encodes CDR1 SNHLY and CDR2 FYNNEI. This CDR3 is 14 amino acids long. The CDR3 loop is CASSREGVSQPQHF. For the CDR3, the DNA is TGTGCCAGCAGCAGAGAAGGGGTTAGTCAGCCCCAGCATTTT.

The chain recombines TRBV28 with TRBJ1-4; D call uncertain. The germline V and J ends were trimmed by 6 bases and 4 bases, with 15 bases remaining between them. This CDR3 is built from 15 residues. CDR1 and CDR2 (germline): MDHEN, SYDVKM. This CDR3 reads CASRPGLSFNEKLFF. The CDR3 DNA sequence: TGTGCCAGCAGGCCCGGACTGAGCTTTAATGAAAAACTGTTTTTT. Filled out from reference TRBV28 and TRBJ1-4, the complete variable domain reads DVKVTQSSRYLVKRTGEKVFLECVQDMDHENMFWYRQDPGLGLRLIYFSYDVKMKEKGDIPEGYSVSREKKERFSLILESASTNQTSMYLCASRPGLSFNEKLFFGSGTQLSVL.

CDR3 residues: CASSSSLYGYTF. The CDR3 DNA reads TGTGCCAGCAGTTCTTCTCTATATGGCTACACCTTC. V gene TRBV28 combines with J gene TRBJ1-2; unclear D gene. The germline V gene has CDR1 MDHEN and CDR2 SYDVKM. V lost 4 bases to trimming and J lost 5 bases, with 8 bases between them. The CDR3 has 12 amino acids.

The V gene is TRBV7-2, the J gene TRBJ2-4; 16 nucleotides agree with TRBD2. The J call may not be correct, given that the DNA end is closer to TRBJ2-7. The CDR3 has 20 residues. Germline V CDR1 and CDR2: SGHTA, FQGNSA. This CDR3 is CASSLPLTGTSGRAVDEQYF. In DNA, the CDR3 is TGTGCCAGCAGCCTTCCCCTCACAGGGACTAGCGGGAGGGCCGTCGACGAGCAGTACTTC.

This clonotype was seen a handful of times. The rearrangement links TRBV20-1 to TRBJ2-4; D is perhaps TRBD1 (6 bases). The V end lost 4 bases, the J end lost 3 bases, and 19 bases lay between the germline ends. Germline CDR1 DFQATT, CDR2 SNEGSKA (reference sequence). The CDR3 runs 16 residues. CDR3 nucleotides: TGCAGTGCTATCCCGCCCCAGGGGCGGAACAAAAACATTCAGTACTTC. This translates into CSAIPPQGRNKNIQYF.

The V gene is TRBV11-2, the J gene TRBJ2-1, with 11 bases aligning to TRBD2. V gave up 4 bases and J gave up 1 base; unmatched junction bases: 18. CDR1 SGHAT and CDR2 FQNNGV come from the germline V gene. CDR3 length equals 21 residues. The CDR3 is CASSSGPGLAGGPRSYNEQFF. CDR3 bases: TGTGCCAGCAGCTCCGGTCCGGGGCTAGCGGGAGGCCCCAGATCCTACAATGAGCAGTTCTTC.

This clonotype was recorded at least ten times. V and J are TRBV29-1 and TRBJ2-5, with 12 bases aligning to TRBD2. Germline CDR1 and CDR2: SQVTM and ANQGSEA. The CDR3 is made up of 13 amino acids. V lost 4 bases and J lost 7; bases outside the gene matches: 4. The DNA of the CDR3 is TGCAGCGTTGGACTAGCGGGAGTTGGGACCCAGTACTTC. Residues: CSVGLAGVGTQYF.

V is TRBV6-1 and J is TRBJ1-6; no clear D. Germline V gene data show CDR1 as MNHNS and CDR2 as SASEGT. The CDR3 spans 16 residues. Trimming left V 4 bases short and J 0 bases short, with 10 bases between. The CDR3 loop is CASSATTRSYNSPLHF. The DNA for the CDR3 is TGTGCCAGCAGTGCTACCACCCGCTCCTATAATTCACCCCTCCACTTT.

The chain carries TRBV15 and TRBJ2-5; D is possibly TRBD2 (6 bases). The V and J ends lost 0 bases and 4 bases respectively, with 12 bases between them. Germline loops: CDR1 LNHNV, CDR2 YYDKDF (reference sequence). This CDR3 spans 15 amino acids. The CDR3 sequence is CATSREAGSGETQYF. CDR3 DNA sequence: TGTGCCACCAGCAGAGAGGCGGGGAGTGGAGAGACCCAGTACTTC.

The chain employs TRBV6-2 or TRBV6-3 and TRBJ1-4; D is ambiguous. V was trimmed by 0 bases and J by 4 bases, leaving 9 bases between them. The germline CDR1 and CDR2 sequences are MNHEY and SVGEGT. This CDR3 has 15 amino acids. The CDR3: CASSYSTVLNEKLFF. The CDR3 region has the DNA TGTGCCAGCAGTTACTCGACGGTCCTTAATGAAAAACTGTTTTTT.

This clonotype was counted between two and nine times. The chain links TRBV4-1 to TRBJ2-1; 11 positions match TRBD1. The germline V gene encodes CDR1 MGHRA and CDR2 YSYEKL. The CDR3 covers 15 residues. V dropped 1 base and J dropped 6; count of bases not matched to a gene: 2. The CDR3 protein is CASSQAGTGGNEQFF. The CDR3 nucleotides are TGCGCCAGCAGCCAAGCCGGGACAGGGGGCAATGAGCAGTTCTTC.

In this sample, this clonotype turned up a few times. V is TRBV7-9 and J is TRBJ2-7, with 8 positions matching TRBD1. This CDR3 is built from 16 residues. The germline V gene has CDR1 SEHNR and CDR2 FQNEAQ (reference sequence). Losses at the gene ends were 4 bases for V and 9 bases for J; bases not matched to a gene: 17. The CDR3 nucleotides read TGTGCCAGCAGCTCCCGTCGGGGACAGGACTTAGTAGGGCAGTACTTC. This gives the protein CASSSRRGQDLVGQYF. The full variable domain, its missing parts supplied by reference TRBV7-9 and TRBJ2-7, is DTGVSQNPRHKITKRGQNVTFRCDPISEHNRLYWYRQTLGQGPEFLTYFQNEAQLEKSRLLSDRFSAERPKGSFSTLEIQRTEQGDSAMYLCASSSRRGQDLVGQYFGPGTRLTVT.

J is TRBJ1-2 and V is TRBV6-6, with TRBD1 matching 7 bases. V gave up 7 bases and J gave up 2 bases; unmatched junction bases: 4. Germline V gives CDR1 MNHNY, CDR2 SVGAGI (reference sequence). The CDR3 is 13 amino acids. The CDR3 region has the DNA TGTGCCAGCATCCTGGACAGGAACTATGGCTACACCTTC. Protein: CASILDRNYGYTF.

CDR3 in DNA: TGTGCCAGCAGCGAGGGACGGAATAATGAAAAACTGTTTTTT. Protein: CASSEGRNNEKLFF. This chain joins TRBV7-9 and TRBJ1-4; D may be TRBD1 (5 bases). Germline V gene lookup returns CDR1 SEHNR and CDR2 FQNEAQ (reference sequence). Trimming shortened V by 5 bases and J by 4 bases, and 11 bases separated the two germline ends. The CDR3 extends over 14 amino acids. Filled out from reference TRBV7-9 and TRBJ1-4, the complete variable domain reads DTGVSQNPRHKITKRGQNVTFRCDPISEHNRLYWYRQTLGQGPEFLTYFQNEAQLEKSRLLSDRFSAERPKGSFSTLEIQRTEQGDSAMYLCASSEGRNNEKLFFGSGTQLSVL.

Regarding this clonotype: A much larger clone differs by one base, so this may be a read error. The gene calls are TRBV10-3 and TRBJ2-1, with D possibly called TRBD1 or TRBD2 (5 bases each). The CDR3 consists of 15 residues. Germline CDR1 ENHRY, CDR2 SYGVKD. The CDR3 is CAVSERPGTEDEQFF. The DNA of the CDR3 is TGTGCCGTCAGTGAGCGACCCGGGACGGAGGATGAGCAGTTCTTC.

This clonotype was found once. The rearrangement joins TRBV6-2 or TRBV6-3 to TRBJ2-1; 9 positions match TRBD1. The CDR3 extends over 14 amino acids. Germline loops: CDR1 MNHEY, CDR2 SVGEGT. The junction had 5 bases not matched to a gene; V was cut back by 4 bases and J by 7 bases. CDR3 coding DNA: TGTGCCAGCAGTTCACAGGGGGCCGCAAATGAGCAGTTCTTC. Its protein is CASSSQGAANEQFF.

Here the CDR3 reads CASSPPAGADTQYF. The CDR3 region has the DNA TGTGCCAGCTCACCACCGGCGGGAGCGGATACGCAGTATTTT. The rearrangement joins TRBV18 to TRBJ2-3, with 7 bases lining up with TRBD2. The trim removed 0 bases at V and 6 bases at J, leaving 3 bases unmatched. Germline CDR1 is KGHSH and CDR2 is LQKENI. The CDR3 is made up of 14 amino acids.

The CDR3 sequence: CASSIRQGKTQYF. CDR3 nucleotide sequence: TGTGCCAGCAGTATCAGACAGGGGAAGACCCAGTACTTC. V gene TRBV2 combines with J gene TRBJ2-5; 8 nucleotides agree with TRBD1. There are 13 residues in the CDR3. V shed 5 bases, J shed 6 bases, and the junction held 5 bases outside the gene matches. Germline V gene lookup returns CDR1 SNHLY and CDR2 FYNNEI.

The J gene is TRBJ2-3, the V gene TRBV6-6; TRBD2 agrees at 11 bases. The CDR3 totals 15 residues. V lost 10 bases to trimming and J lost 0 bases; unmatched junction nucleotides: 6. Looked up from germline, CDR1 is MNHNY and CDR2 is SVGAGI (reference sequence). The CDR3 reads CATLAGDSSTDTQYF. The CDR3 region has the DNA TGTGCCACACTAGCGGGGGATTCTAGCACAGATACGCAGTATTTT.

This chain joins TRBV6-1 and TRBJ2-1, with 13 nucleotides matching TRBD2. Germline V lookup: CDR1 MNHNS, CDR2 SASEGT. With V trimmed by 7 bases and J by 0 bases, 3 bases remained unmatched. The CDR3 contains 16 residues. The CDR3 bases are TGTGCCAGCACCGGGACTAGCGGGATCTCCTACAATGAGCAGTTCTTC. Protein: CASTGTSGISYNEQFF.

This chain uses TRBV7-9 with TRBJ2-7, with TRBD2 as a possible D gene (6 bases). Deletions cut 1 base from V and 4 bases from J, with 11 bases between. CDR1 SEHNR and CDR2 FQNEAQ come from the germline V gene (reference sequence). CDR3 size: 14 residues. The CDR3 sequence: CASSLGLGRYEQYF. CDR3 bases: TGTGCCAGCAGCTTAGGCTTGGGGAGGTACGAGCAGTACTTC.

V is TRBV4-2 and J is TRBJ2-2; D is undetermined. Trimming removed 0 bases from V and 7 bases from J, with 18 bases in between. Germline-derived CDR1 and CDR2 are LGHNA and YNFKEQ. This CDR3 region has 17 residues. The CDR3 nucleotides are TGTGCCAGCAGCCAAGATATCAGCGAGAGTTCGTACGGGGAGCTGTTTTTT. Protein sequence: CASSQDISESSYGELFF.